This entry lists 5 T cell receptor beta chains sequenced from one sample in a study of OX40 agonist ivuxolimab in advanced cancers. Generated by immunoSEQ multiplex PCR, the TCRdb table keeps only in-frame clones and is missing some. The sample includes about 150,000 clones, approximately 94% of them seen just once. Here the sequenced sample was CD4+ or CD8+ T cells sorted from blood, taken in a trial of the OX40 agonist ivuxolimab. These receptors came from an adult with an advanced solid tumor such as melanoma, head and neck, liver or kidney cancer.

The V gene is TRBV4-3, the J gene TRBJ2-1; no reliable D call. Per germline, CDR1 LGHNA and CDR2 YSLEER. CDR3 length: 13 amino acids. Trimming took 0 bases from V and 7 from J, leaving 7 bases between them. This chain's CDR3 is CASSQENGNEQFF. DNA for the CDR3: TGCGCCAGCAGCCAAGAAAACGGAAATGAGCAGTTCTTC.

The chain combines TRBV19 with TRBJ2-5; D may be TRBD1 or TRBD2 (6 bases each). Germline loops: CDR1 LNHDA, CDR2 SQIVND (reference sequence). Trimming took 4 bases from V and 7 from J, leaving 13 bases between them. The CDR3 consists of 13 residues. For the CDR3, the DNA is TGTGCCAGTAGTAGGGGGGCAGACGGGACCCAGTACTTC. Its translation: CASSRGADGTQYF.

The rearrangement joins TRBV5-1 to TRBJ2-3; no reliable D call. CDR3 length: 13 residues. The germline V and J ends were trimmed by 0 bases and 9 bases, with 11 bases remaining between them. Germline values: CDR1 SGHRS, CDR2 YFSETQ. The CDR3 loop reads CASSLVDPPTQYF. CDR3 sequence (DNA): TGCGCCAGCAGCTTGGTGGACCCCCCAACGCAGTATTTT.

The V gene is TRBV9, the J gene TRBJ1-6, with 10 positions matching TRBD1. Trimming took 0 bases from V and 9 from J; bases not matched to a gene: 3. Germline loops: CDR1 SGDLS, CDR2 YYNGEE. CDR3 length: 15 amino acids. The CDR3 DNA reads TGTGCCAGCAGCGTAGCGGGACAGGGGAGTTCACCCCTCCACTTT. Protein: CASSVAGQGSSPLHF.

This chain connects TRBV27 to TRBJ1-5; possibly TRBD1 for D (5 bases). The germline gives CDR1 MNHEY, CDR2 SMNVEV (reference sequence). V was pared by 4 bases and J by 1 base, with 5 bases between. The CDR3 runs to 13 residues. The CDR3, as DNA: TGTGCCAGCAGTTCAGGGAGCAATCAGCCCCAGCATTTT. It yields the protein CASSSGSNQPQHF.